The 2 T cell receptor beta chains listed next were all sequenced from one sample in a study of blood T cell repertoires in COVID-19. TCRdb's table, derived via immunoSEQ multiplex PCR, lists solely in-frame clones and lacks some. The data contain 45,000 to 55,000 clones, about 83% of them seen just once; the ten biggest clones take up 1.6%. The source material was peripheral blood. The receptors derive from a man in his fifties or sixties with acute or convalescent COVID-19.

This clone was found a few times. The chain has TRBV5-6 and TRBJ1-2; the D gene is possibly TRBD1 (6 bases). Trimming shortened V by 0 bases and J by 3 bases, and 12 bases separated the two germline ends. Germline V gene data show CDR1 as SGHDT and CDR2 as YYEEEE. This CDR3 region has 15 residues. The CDR3 region has the DNA TGTGCCAGCAGCTTGGAACAGGGTTACCACTATGGCTACACCTTC. Protein sequence: CASSLEQGYHYGYTF.

CDR3 DNA: TGTGCCAGCAGCCCGGAGGGGTCCTATAATTCACCCCTCCACTTT. It is translated as CASSPEGSYNSPLHF. The chain is built from TRBV7-2 and TRBJ1-6, with TRBD1 as a possible D gene (5 bases). Per germline, CDR1 SGHTA and CDR2 FQGNSA. This CDR3 comprises 15 residues. V lost 5 bases to trimming and J lost 1 base, with 9 bases between them.